One sample yielded the 23 T cell receptor beta chains listed below, sequenced in a study of preoperative IRX-2 immunotherapy in early breast cancer (dated by TCRdb to 2018 to 2020). Libraries came from the immunoSEQ multiplex PCR assay. In TCRdb, the immuneACCESS table is reduced to in-frame sequences with V and J assigned. These tables do not hold every clone; where another copy was compared, an unresolved V gene accounts for under half, and the others remain unexplained. This sample lists more than 20,000 clones; around 74% were detected once. In total, the top ten clones hold about 6.8% of the sample. The treatment or condition label, read with the paper, signifies: preoperative locoregional IRX-2 cytokine immunotherapy. The specimen was lymph node tissue, collected after IRX-2 immunotherapy. All receptors derive from a human donor with breast cancer.

The rearrangement links TRBV28 to TRBJ1-3; D is uncertain. Germline V gives CDR1 MDHEN, CDR2 SYDVKM. The CDR3 spans 16 residues. V was cut by 3 bases and J by 3 bases, with 15 bases left in between. CDR3 coding DNA: TGTGCCAGCAGTTTTTCTGAGGCAAGGGTTGGAAACACCATATATTTT. Its protein product is CASSFSEARVGNTIYF.

In its sample, this clone was seen once. This chain joins TRBV18 and TRBJ1-1; 7 bases fit TRBD1. Germline CDR1 reads KGHSH; CDR2 reads LQKENI. V was clipped by 6 bases and J by 1 base; unmatched bases: 5. The CDR3 covers 14 residues. CDR3 protein: CASSRDSTNTEAFF. As DNA, the CDR3 is TGTGCCAGCTCGCGGGACAGTACGAACACTGAAGCTTTCTTT.

The rearrangement joins TRBV19 to TRBJ1-2, with a possible D match to TRBD1 (5 bases). This CDR3 contains 15 residues. The germline CDR1 and CDR2 sequences are LNHDA and SQIVND (reference sequence). The germline V and J ends were trimmed by 4 bases and 0 bases, with 12 bases remaining between them. CDR3 DNA sequence: TGTGCCAGTAGTACCCGACAGTCCGCTAACTATGGCTACACCTTC. Its protein is CASSTRQSANYGYTF. The full variable domain, rest sourced from reference TRBV19 and TRBJ1-2, is DGGITQSPKYLFRKEGQNVTLSCEQNLNHDAMYWYRQDPGQGLRLIYYSQIVNDFQKGDIAEGYSVSREKKESFPLTVTSAQKNPTAFYLCASSTRQSANYGYTFGSGTRLTVV.

The rearrangement uses TRBV6-8 and TRBJ2-3; D ambiguous. The germline V and J ends were trimmed by 7 bases and 7 bases, with 12 bases remaining between them. The CDR3 totals 12 residues. Germline CDR1 is MNHGY and CDR2 is SAAAGT. DNA of the CDR3: TGTGCCAGCACCTCAAGCTGGTATACGCAGTATTTT. It translates to CASTSSWYTQYF.

This clone counts as medium-sized (0.01 to 0.1%). At the DNA level, this CDR3 is encoded by other sequences in the same sample as well. The chain carries TRBV6-8 and TRBJ2-7; 10 bases are shared with TRBD1. J lost 4 bases, V lost 0 bases, and 0 bases had no gene match. Germline V lookup: CDR1 MNHGY, CDR2 SAAAGT. The CDR3 contains 14 residues. As DNA, the CDR3 is TGTGCCAGCAGTTACTCGGGACAGGGGTACGAGCAGTACTTC. Translation gives CASSYSGQGYEQYF.

V and J are TRBV10-1 and TRBJ2-3; no clear D gene. Germline V gene lookup returns CDR1 WNHNN and CDR2 SYGVQD (reference sequence). V was trimmed by 3 bases and J by 3 bases, leaving 13 bases between them. This CDR3 is 15 amino acids long. CDR3 DNA sequence: TGCGCCAGCAGTGATGAGGCTAGAAGGACAGATACGCAGTATTTT. Its translation: CASSDEARRTDTQYF.

The V and J genes are TRBV5-1 and TRBJ2-2; 9 nucleotides agree with TRBD2. Germline values: CDR1 SGHRS, CDR2 YFSETQ. J gave up 4 bases and V 7 bases, and 8 bases lay outside the gene matches. The CDR3 consists of 15 residues. CDR3 coding DNA: TGCGCCAGCGCTTTTAGCGGGAGTGGCACCGGGGAGCTGTTTTTT. Protein sequence: CASAFSGSGTGELFF.

V and J are TRBV6-8 and TRBJ1-1; the match to TRBD1 covers 10 bases. The germline gives CDR1 MNHGY, CDR2 SAAAGT. The CDR3 consists of 15 residues. The V segment lost 6 bases and the J segment 3 bases; nucleotides outside the gene matches: 7. The CDR3 loop is CASSPTGGLHTEAFF. Here the CDR3 DNA reads TGTGCCAGCAGCCCGACAGGGGGCTTGCACACTGAAGCTTTCTTT.

In this sample, this clone turned up once. V is TRBV6-8 and J is TRBJ2-1, with TRBD2 as a possible D gene (5 bases). The CDR3 runs 13 residues. In germline, CDR1 is MNHGY, CDR2 SAAAGT. Trimming pared 0 bases from V and 14 bases from J, leaving 14 bases between. The CDR3 here is CASSYSLNSEKFF. The CDR3 nucleotides are TGTGCCAGCAGTTACTCCCTGAATAGCGAGAAGTTCTTC.

This chain uses TRBV18 with TRBJ1-1; D is uncertain. Germline lookup yields CDR1 KGHSH and CDR2 LQKENI. Trimming cost V 1 base and J 1 base, with 7 bases left between them. This CDR3 comprises 14 residues. Here the CDR3 reads CASSPLVENTEAFF. DNA for the CDR3: TGTGCCAGCTCACCACTAGTAGAGAACACTGAAGCTTTCTTT.

The rearrangement links TRBV15 to TRBJ2-7; 11 bases agree with TRBD2. The V and J ends lost 3 bases and 2 bases, in that order; junction bases with no gene match: 3. CDR1 is LNHNV and CDR2 is YYDKDF in the germline V gene (reference sequence). The CDR3 is 15 amino acids. The CDR3 sequence is CATSSPGLAAYEQYF. In nucleotides, the CDR3 is TGTGCCACCAGCAGCCCGGGACTAGCGGCCTACGAGCAGTACTTC.

The V call is TRBV11-3, the J call TRBJ2-3; TRBD2 might be the D (5 bases). The CDR3 loop spans 14 amino acids. Trimming left V 3 bases short and J 2 bases short, with 9 bases between. Germline V CDR1 and CDR2: SGHNT, YENEEA. The CDR3 coding sequence is TGTGCCAGCAGCTTGCCGGGGTTCACAGATACGCAGTATTTT. Amino acid sequence: CASSLPGFTDTQYF.

The chain carries TRBV6-8 and TRBJ2-4; TRBD2 is a possible D gene (6 bases). This CDR3 has 15 amino acids. Trimming pared 5 bases from V and 4 bases from J, leaving 15 bases between. CDR1 is MNHGY and CDR2 is SAAAGT in the germline V gene. The CDR3 is CASSDPRGLKNIQYF. CDR3 nucleotide sequence: TGTGCCAGCAGTGACCCTCGGGGACTGAAAAACATTCAGTACTTC.

V and J are TRBV28 and TRBJ2-3; the D gene is possibly TRBD2 (5 bases). The germline V gene encodes CDR1 MDHEN and CDR2 SYDVKM. This CDR3 is built from 14 residues. V was trimmed by 6 bases and J by 2 bases, leaving 12 bases between them. In DNA form, the CDR3 reads TGTGCCAGCAGACGGAGGATCCCCACAGATACGCAGTATTTT. Amino acid sequence: CASRRRIPTDTQYF. The variable domain in full, completed from reference TRBV28 and TRBJ2-3, reads DVKVTQSSRYLVKRTGEKVFLECVQDMDHENMFWYRQDPGLGLRLIYFSYDVKMKEKGDIPEGYSVSREKKERFSLILESASTNQTSMYLCASRRRIPTDTQYFGPGTRLTVL.

This chain connects TRBV6-8 to TRBJ1-5; perhaps TRBD1 as D (5 bases). CDR3 length: 15 amino acids. CDR1 is MNHGY, CDR2 SAAAGT, per germline. V was clipped by 6 bases and J by 1 base, with 13 bases between them. CDR3 DNA sequence: TGTGCCAGCAGGTCGACAGAGATCAGCAATCAGCCCCAGCATTTT. Its translation is CASRSTEISNQPQHF.

V usage is TRBV7-1 and J usage is TRBJ2-1, with TRBD1 matching over 11 bases. TRBV7-1 is an ORF; its function is uncertain. Trimming took 4 bases from V and 13 from J; bases not matched to a gene: 9. CDR3 length: 14 amino acids. The CDR3 loop is CASSLGSGTGGQFF. In nucleotides, the CDR3 is TGTGCCAGCAGCTTGGGGTCCGGGACAGGGGGACAGTTCTTC.

The CDR3, as DNA: TGTGCCAGCTCACGGGGACAGGGAACTGAAGCTTTCTTT. Residues: CASSRGQGTEAFF. The gene calls are TRBV18 and TRBJ1-1; 9 bases fit TRBD1. The germline CDR1 and CDR2 sequences are KGHSH and LQKENI. The J segment lost 5 bases and the V segment lost 4 bases, leaving 2 bases of the junction unmatched. The CDR3 runs 13 residues.

This clone is medium-sized (0.01 to 0.1%). The chain is built from TRBV11-3 and TRBJ2-2, with D possibly being TRBD1 (6 bases). The CDR3 is 15 amino acids. CDR1 and CDR2 from the germline V gene are SGHNT and YENEEA. Trimming stripped 5 bases from V and 2 bases from J, with 12 bases between. CDR3 sequence (DNA): TGTGCCAGCAGCCTCGGGACACTTAACACCGGGGAGCTGTTTTTT. Translation: CASSLGTLNTGELFF.

The V and J genes are TRBV18 and TRBJ1-2; TRBD1 aligns across 10 bases. Germline CDR1 KGHSH, CDR2 LQKENI. With 5 bases clipped from V and 3 bases from J, the junction kept 3 bases outside the gene matches. The CDR3 covers 14 residues. The CDR3 nucleotides read TGTGCCAGCTCATCCGACAGGGGGCACTATGGCTACACCTTC. It codes for CASSSDRGHYGYTF.

This sequence joins TRBV30 and TRBJ2-3; 12 bases align to TRBD1. V shed 1 base, J shed 5 bases, and the junction held 1 base outside the gene matches. Germline V lookup: CDR1 GTSNPN, CDR2 SVGIG (reference sequence). This CDR3 region has 14 residues. CDR3 sequence (DNA): TGTGCCTGGAGTGGGGACAGGGGGCAAGATACGCAGTATTTT. The encoded protein is CAWSGDRGQDTQYF.

V and J are TRBV15 and TRBJ2-1, with 12 bases identical to TRBD2. This CDR3 contains 17 residues. Germline V gives CDR1 LNHNV, CDR2 YYDKDF (reference sequence). V lost 1 base to trimming and J lost 5 bases; unmatched junction nucleotides: 6. The DNA of the CDR3 is TGTGCCACCAGCAGAGGGAGGCTAGCGGGAGGGAACAATGAGCAGTTCTTC. This encodes CATSRGRLAGGNNEQFF.

The chain recombines TRBV11-3 with TRBJ2-7; 9 bases align to TRBD2. V dropped 5 bases and J dropped 2; count of bases not matched to a gene: 4. The CDR3 sequence is 14 residues long. Germline V gene sequence: CDR1 SGHNT, CDR2 YENEEA. CDR3 sequence: CASSAASGAYEQYF. The CDR3 nucleotides are TGTGCCAGCAGCGCCGCTAGCGGGGCCTACGAGCAGTACTTC.

This chain joins TRBV11-3 and TRBJ2-3; TRBD2 matches at 9 bases. V was clipped by 4 bases and J by 4 bases; unmatched bases: 9. CDR1 is SGHNT and CDR2 is YENEEA in the germline V gene. The CDR3 has 16 amino acids. The CDR3 coding sequence is TGTGCCAGCAGCTGGGGACTAGCAGCCAAGTCAGATACGCAGTATTTT. It translates to CASSWGLAAKSDTQYF.